These 7 T cell receptor beta chains were all obtained from the same sample, sequenced in a study of T cells after yellow fever vaccination. MiXCR was run by TCRdb on the 5' RACE reads, yielding one entry per CDR3 protein. The data show fewer than 350,000 distinct CDR3 sequences, around 4% seen once. The sequencing here drew on PBMCs, taken on the day of the yellow fever booster vaccination. The receptors come from a man between 18 and 35 years old who received the YFV17D yellow fever vaccine.

At least ten counts were recorded for this clonotype. This sequence joins TRBV11-2 and TRBJ2-1; D not certain. In germline, CDR1 is SGHAT, CDR2 FQNNGV. The CDR3 totals 15 residues. The V and J ends lost 1 base and 1 base respectively, with 8 bases between them. The CDR3, as DNA: TGTGCCAGCAGCTTAGCGGGCTGGTCCTACAATGAGCAGTTCTTC. It specifies CASSLAGWSYNEQFF.

At least ten counts were recorded for this clonotype. The chain joins TRBV6-6 to TRBJ2-5, with D possibly TRBD2 on 5 matching bases. V lost 0 bases and J 5 bases, leaving 13 bases between the germline ends. Germline loops: CDR1 MNHNY, CDR2 SVGAGI (reference sequence). CDR3 length equals 15 residues. The CDR3 loop is CASSYSRWERETQYF. The CDR3 DNA reads TGTGCCAGCAGTTACTCGAGATGGGAGAGGGAGACCCAGTACTTC.

This clonotype was detected ten times or more. This chain connects TRBV18 to TRBJ2-3, with D hard to call. This CDR3 region has 12 residues. V lost 2 bases, J lost 6 bases, and 6 bases lay in between. Germline V gene sequence: CDR1 KGHSH, CDR2 LQKENI. CDR3 sequence: CASSPNLDTQYF. CDR3 bases: TGTGCCAGCTCACCAAATTTGGATACGCAGTATTTT.

This clonotype was counted at least ten times. The genes are TRBV9 and TRBJ1-1, with D maybe TRBD1 (5 bases). V dropped 3 bases and J dropped 0 bases, with 15 bases sitting between them. Germline V gene lookup returns CDR1 SGDLS and CDR2 YYNGEE. The CDR3 is 16 residues long. The CDR3 here is CASSGGGLAMNTEAFF. The DNA for the CDR3 is TGTGCCAGCAGCGGTGGGGGTCTGGCCATGAACACTGAAGCTTTCTTT.

This clonotype was seen more than once but under ten times. The V call is TRBV20-1, the J call TRBJ2-3; 9 bases match TRBD2. This CDR3 has 15 residues. The germline gives CDR1 DFQATT, CDR2 SNEGSKA (reference sequence). Losses at the gene ends were 3 bases for V and 6 bases for J; bases not matched to a gene: 10. In DNA form, the CDR3 reads TGCAGTGCTAGCAGAGTCGCGGGGGGGGTGGATACGCAGTATTTT. Protein product: CSASRVAGGVDTQYF.

There are many counts of this clonotype. The chain employs TRBV9 and TRBJ2-2; D is possibly TRBD1 (6 bases). The CDR3 loop spans 16 amino acids. V dropped 3 bases and J dropped 1 base, with 13 bases sitting between them. CDR1 SGDLS and CDR2 YYNGEE come from the germline V gene. CDR3 in amino acids: CASSAPTGLNTGELFF. CDR3 nucleotides: TGTGCCAGCAGCGCACCAACAGGGTTGAACACCGGGGAGCTGTTTTTT.

This clonotype came up a few times. The chain joins TRBV5-1 to TRBJ2-7; 7 bases fit TRBD2. V shed 0 bases and J 7 bases; nucleotides not matched to a gene: 13. Germline lookup yields CDR1 SGHRS and CDR2 YFSETQ. The length of the CDR3 is 16 residues. The CDR3 loop reads CASSLGASGFSVEQYF. The DNA of the CDR3 is TGCGCCAGCAGCTTGGGGGCTAGCGGTTTTTCTGTTGAGCAGTACTTC.